This T cell receptor beta chain was sequenced during a study of blood T cell repertoires in COVID-19. Clones were read by immunoSEQ multiplex PCR, and TCRdb kept only the in-frame ones, dropping some. Counted here are fewer than 250,000 clones, approximately 90% occurring once; the ten biggest clones make up roughly 0.69%. Sequenced input: peripheral blood. The clonotype originates from a man aged 35-49 years with acute or convalescent COVID-19.

The CDR3 spells CASSLRGPNTGELFF. The DNA of the CDR3 is TGTGCCAGCAGCCTCAGGGGGCCGAACACCGGGGAGCTGTTTTTT. The chain recombines TRBV7-6 with TRBJ2-2; 8 positions agree with TRBD1. With 5 bases clipped from V and 0 bases from J, the junction kept 2 bases outside the gene matches. Germline assignment: CDR1 SGHVS and CDR2 FNYEAQ. This CDR3 is 15 amino acids long. The complete variable domain, with remaining parts taken from reference TRBV7-6 and TRBJ2-2, reads GAGVSQSPRYKVTKRGQDVALRCDPISGHVSLYWYRQALGQGPEFLTYFNYEAQQDKSGLPNDRFSAERPEGSISTLTIQRTEQRDSAMYRCASSLRGPNTGELFFGEGSRLTVL.